One sample yielded the 14 T cell receptor beta chains listed below, sequenced in a study of blood T cell repertoires in COVID-19. Assay: immunoSEQ multiplex PCR; the TCRdb copy retains only in-frame clones and omits some. The table shows more than 95,000 clones, with around 83% occurring only once. Sequences were obtained from peripheral blood. The receptors shown here come from an elderly man with active or convalescent COVID-19.

The V call is TRBV5-1, the J call TRBJ1-2; TRBD1 matches 7 bases. Germline V gene sequence: CDR1 SGHRS, CDR2 YFSETQ. The length of the CDR3 is 15 residues. The V segment lost 3 bases and the J segment 2 bases; nucleotides outside the gene matches: 7. CDR3 residues: CASSSGTAENYGYTF. The DNA for the CDR3 is TGCGCCAGCAGCTCCGGGACAGCTGAAAACTATGGCTACACCTTC.

The chain joins TRBV6-4 to TRBJ2-6; 11 bases align to TRBD1. The CDR3 loop spans 16 amino acids. CDR1 and CDR2 from the germline V gene are MRHNA and SNTAGT. Trimming cost V 6 bases and J 2 bases; bases outside gene matches: 3. Here the CDR3 reads CASRGDRGTGANVLTF. The CDR3 nucleotides are TGTGCCAGCAGAGGGGACAGGGGGACTGGGGCCAACGTCCTGACTTTC.

This clone was found once. The V gene is TRBV14, the J gene TRBJ2-7, with a tentative D call TRBD1 (6 bases). The CDR3 length is 14 residues. The V gene lost 4 bases and the J gene lost 2 bases, with 12 bases spanning the gap. Germline V gene data show CDR1 as SGHDN and CDR2 as FVKESK. CDR3 residues: CASSPLAGAYEQYF. The CDR3, as DNA: TGTGCCAGCAGCCCATTAGCAGGGGCCTACGAGCAGTACTTC.

The rearrangement joins TRBV30 to TRBJ1-2; 9 nucleotides agree with TRBD1. CDR1 is GTSNPN, CDR2 SVGIG, per germline (reference sequence). This CDR3 spans 14 amino acids. Losses at the gene ends were 4 bases for V and 3 bases for J; bases not matched to a gene: 6. CDR3 protein: CAWKGTGYHYGYTF. The CDR3 DNA reads as TGTGCCTGGAAAGGGACAGGGTACCACTATGGCTACACCTTC.

The chain recombines TRBV6-5 with TRBJ2-2; 8 bases fit TRBD1. The CDR3 extends over 15 amino acids. Germline CDR1 reads MNHEY; CDR2 reads SVGAGI. V trimming: 6 bases; J trimming: 2 bases; junction bases outside the gene matches: 5. The CDR3 is CASSWTGHNTGELFF. The CDR3 nucleotides read TGTGCCAGCAGCTGGACAGGGCATAACACCGGGGAGCTGTTTTTT.

This chain joins TRBV7-3 and TRBJ2-3; a possible D gene is TRBD1 (7 bases). Germline CDR1 is SGHTA and CDR2 is FQGTGA. The CDR3 runs 15 residues. The V and J ends lost 2 bases and 9 bases respectively, with 18 bases between them. The CDR3 DNA reads as TGTGCCAGCAGCTTAGCAGGGGGGCTGGCAAGGACGCAGTATTTT. Translation gives CASSLAGGLARTQYF.

The chain combines TRBV19 with TRBJ2-2, with 7 bases fitting TRBD1. The trim removed 10 bases at V and 3 bases at J, leaving 14 bases unmatched. CDR3 length: 16 amino acids. Germline CDR1 and CDR2: LNHDA and SQIVND (reference sequence). The CDR3 DNA is TGTGCCACCACCACTCCTAGGGGGACAGACACCGGGGAGCTGTTTTTT. It yields the protein CATTTPRGTDTGELFF.

The CDR3 sequence is CASSRTGVGYGYTF. DNA of the CDR3: TGCGCCAGCAGCCGGACAGGGGTCGGCTATGGCTACACCTTC. V usage is TRBV5-1 and J usage is TRBJ1-2, with 9 bases fitting TRBD1. With V trimmed by 4 bases and J by 4 bases, 5 bases remained unmatched. The germline gives CDR1 SGHRS, CDR2 YFSETQ. This CDR3 has 14 amino acids.

The chain is built from TRBV19 and TRBJ2-1; 9 bases map to TRBD1. Germline V gene lookup returns CDR1 LNHDA and CDR2 SQIVND (reference sequence). The CDR3 runs 18 residues. V gave up 5 bases and J gave up 0 bases; unmatched junction bases: 11. CDR3 DNA sequence: TGTGCCAGTAGTCTCGGACAGGGGAGGCTTAGCTCCTACAATGAGCAGTTCTTC. Translated: CASSLGQGRLSSYNEQFF.

The CDR3 here is CASSARQGSVLTAMNTEAFF. CDR3 DNA sequence: TGTGCCAGCAGTGCCCGACAGGGGTCGGTCCTAACGGCAATGAACACTGAAGCTTTCTTT. This chain links TRBV27 with TRBJ1-1; 8 bases are a match to TRBD1. V lost 5 bases and J lost 0; bases outside the gene matches: 20. Germline lookup yields CDR1 MNHEY and CDR2 SMNVEV (reference sequence). CDR3 length: 20 residues.

The chain carries TRBV19 and TRBJ1-5, with 7 bases identical to TRBD1. Germline trimming cut 4 bases from V and 5 bases from J; bases unmatched to any gene: 11. Looked up from germline, CDR1 is LNHDA and CDR2 is SQIVND (reference sequence). This CDR3 has 16 amino acids. The CDR3 sequence is CASSSTGTAGDQPQHF. The CDR3 bases are TGTGCCAGTAGTAGCACCGGGACAGCGGGTGATCAGCCCCAGCATTTT. Complete variable domain (other parts from reference TRBV19 and TRBJ1-5): DGGITQSPKYLFRKEGQNVTLSCEQNLNHDAMYWYRQDPGQGLRLIYYSQIVNDFQKGDIAEGYSVSREKKESFPLTVTSAQKNPTAFYLCASSSTGTAGDQPQHFGDGTRLSIL.

The rearrangement links TRBV29-1 to TRBJ1-4; tentatively, D is TRBD1 (6 bases). The germline V and J ends were trimmed by 6 bases and 4 bases, with 12 bases remaining between them. The germline gives CDR1 SQVTM, CDR2 ANQGSEA. The CDR3 runs 13 residues. Here the CDR3 reads CSVGIGGNEKLFF. The CDR3 nucleotides read TGCAGCGTGGGAATAGGGGGTAATGAAAAACTGTTTTTT.

V is TRBV9 and J is TRBJ2-7; TRBD1 is a possible D gene (5 bases). Per germline, CDR1 SGDLS and CDR2 YYNGEE. The length of the CDR3 is 13 residues. The germline V and J ends were trimmed by 0 bases and 6 bases, with 10 bases remaining between them. CDR3 nucleotides: TGTGCCAGCAGCGTAGGTATAGGGGCCGAGCAGTACTTC. Translation: CASSVGIGAEQYF.

The gene calls are TRBV25-1 and TRBJ1-3; the D is unclear. Germline V CDR1 and CDR2: MGHDK, SYGVNS. The CDR3 runs 17 residues. V was clipped by 0 bases and J by 0 bases, with 12 bases between them. The CDR3 loop reads CASSEYPARSSGNTIYF. CDR3 nucleotide sequence: TGTGCCAGCAGTGAATATCCGGCTAGAAGCTCTGGAAACACCATATATTTT.